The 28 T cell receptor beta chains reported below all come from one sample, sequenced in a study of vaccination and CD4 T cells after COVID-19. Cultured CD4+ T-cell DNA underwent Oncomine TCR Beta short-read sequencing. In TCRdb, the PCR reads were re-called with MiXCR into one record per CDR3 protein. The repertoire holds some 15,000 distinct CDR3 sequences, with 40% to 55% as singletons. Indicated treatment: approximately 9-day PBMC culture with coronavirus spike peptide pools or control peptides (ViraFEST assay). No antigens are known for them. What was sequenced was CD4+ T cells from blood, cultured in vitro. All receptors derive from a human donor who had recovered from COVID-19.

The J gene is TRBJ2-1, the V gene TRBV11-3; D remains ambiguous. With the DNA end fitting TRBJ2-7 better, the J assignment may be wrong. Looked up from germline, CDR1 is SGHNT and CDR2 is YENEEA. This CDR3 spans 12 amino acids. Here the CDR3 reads CASSLVGLEQYF. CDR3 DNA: TGTGCCAGCAGCTTAGTAGGGTTGGAGCAGTACTTC.

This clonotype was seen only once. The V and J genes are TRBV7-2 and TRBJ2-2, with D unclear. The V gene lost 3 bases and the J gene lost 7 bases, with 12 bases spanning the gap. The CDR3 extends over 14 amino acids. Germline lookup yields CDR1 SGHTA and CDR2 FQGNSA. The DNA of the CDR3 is TGTGCCAGCAGCTTGGATTCGGGTGTCGGGGAGCTGTTTTTT. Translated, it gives CASSLDSGVGELFF.

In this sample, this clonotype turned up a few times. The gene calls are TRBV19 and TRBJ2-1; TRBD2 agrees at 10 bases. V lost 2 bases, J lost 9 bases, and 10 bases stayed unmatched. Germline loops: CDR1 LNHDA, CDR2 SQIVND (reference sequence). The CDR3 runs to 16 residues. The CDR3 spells CASSIRSWLAGVEQFF. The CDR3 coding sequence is TGTGCCAGTAGTATAAGGTCTTGGCTAGCGGGAGTTGAGCAGTTCTTC.

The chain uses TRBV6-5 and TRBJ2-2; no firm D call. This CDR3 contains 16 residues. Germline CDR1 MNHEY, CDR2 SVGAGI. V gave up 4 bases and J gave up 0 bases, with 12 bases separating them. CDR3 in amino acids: CASSLISQSNTGELFF. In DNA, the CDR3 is TGTGCCAGCAGTTTAATCTCTCAGTCGAACACCGGGGAGCTGTTTTTT.

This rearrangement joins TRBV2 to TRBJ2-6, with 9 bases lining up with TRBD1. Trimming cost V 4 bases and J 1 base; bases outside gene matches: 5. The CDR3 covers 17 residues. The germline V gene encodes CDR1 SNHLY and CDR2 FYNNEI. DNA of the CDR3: TGTGCCAGCAGTGCTGGGACAGGGTATTCTGGGGCCAACGTCCTGACTTTC. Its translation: CASSAGTGYSGANVLTF.

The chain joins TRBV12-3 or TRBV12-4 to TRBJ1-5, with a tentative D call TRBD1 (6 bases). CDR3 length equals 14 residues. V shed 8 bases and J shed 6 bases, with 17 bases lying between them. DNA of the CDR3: TGTGCCAGCGGTTACCGGGGGGCGGGTCAGCCCCAGCATTTT. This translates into CASGYRGAGQPQHF.

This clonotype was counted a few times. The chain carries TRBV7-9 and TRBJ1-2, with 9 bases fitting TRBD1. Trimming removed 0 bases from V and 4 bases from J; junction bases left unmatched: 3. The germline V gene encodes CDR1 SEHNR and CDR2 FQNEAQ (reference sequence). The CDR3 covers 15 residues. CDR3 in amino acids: CASSLAQGAGYGYTF. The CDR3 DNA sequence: TGTGCCAGCAGCTTAGCACAGGGGGCAGGCTATGGCTACACCTTC.

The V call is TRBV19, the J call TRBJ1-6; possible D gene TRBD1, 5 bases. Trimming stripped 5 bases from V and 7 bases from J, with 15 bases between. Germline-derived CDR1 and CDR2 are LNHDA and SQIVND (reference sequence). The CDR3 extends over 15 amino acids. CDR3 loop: CASSPGPSGNSPLHF. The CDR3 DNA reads TGTGCCAGTAGTCCGGGACCCAGCGGGAATTCACCCCTCCACTTT.

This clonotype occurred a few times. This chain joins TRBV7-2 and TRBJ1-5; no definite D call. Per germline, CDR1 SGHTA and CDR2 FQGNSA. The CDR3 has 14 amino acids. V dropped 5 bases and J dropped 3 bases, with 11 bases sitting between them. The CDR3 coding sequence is TGTGCCAGCAGCCCCAGTGGATACAATCAGCCCCAGCATTTT. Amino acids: CASSPSGYNQPQHF.

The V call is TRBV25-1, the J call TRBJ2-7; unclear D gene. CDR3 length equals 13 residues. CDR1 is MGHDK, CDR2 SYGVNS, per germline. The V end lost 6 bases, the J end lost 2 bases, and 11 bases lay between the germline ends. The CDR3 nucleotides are TGTGCCAGCAGCCTCTCAACGACCTACGAGCAGTACTTC. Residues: CASSLSTTYEQYF.

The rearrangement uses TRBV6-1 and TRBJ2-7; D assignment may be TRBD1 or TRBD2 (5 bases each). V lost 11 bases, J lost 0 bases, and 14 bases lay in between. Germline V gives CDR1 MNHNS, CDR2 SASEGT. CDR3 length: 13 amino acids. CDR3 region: CAVVRDASYEQYF. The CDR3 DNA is TGTGCCGTCGTCCGGGACGCCTCCTACGAGCAGTACTTC.

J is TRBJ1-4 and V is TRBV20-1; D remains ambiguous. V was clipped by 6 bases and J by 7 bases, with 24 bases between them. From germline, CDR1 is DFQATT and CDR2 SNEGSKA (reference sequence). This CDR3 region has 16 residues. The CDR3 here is CSAPDSQTRGGEKLFF. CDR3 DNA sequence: TGCAGTGCCCCCGACTCCCAGACTCGAGGAGGTGAAAAACTGTTTTTT.

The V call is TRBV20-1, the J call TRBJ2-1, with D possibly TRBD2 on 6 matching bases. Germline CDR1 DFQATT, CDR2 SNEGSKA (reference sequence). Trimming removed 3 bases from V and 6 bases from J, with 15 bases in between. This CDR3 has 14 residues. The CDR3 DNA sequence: TGCAGTGCTAGTGCCTCGACTAGGGGCAATGAGCAGTTCTTC. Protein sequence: CSASASTRGNEQFF.

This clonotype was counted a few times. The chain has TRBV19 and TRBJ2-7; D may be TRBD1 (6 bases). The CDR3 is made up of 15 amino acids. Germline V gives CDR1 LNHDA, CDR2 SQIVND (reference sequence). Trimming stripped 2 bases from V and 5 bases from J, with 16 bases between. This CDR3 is CASSIKTGFGDEQYF. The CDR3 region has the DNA TGTGCCAGTAGTATAAAAACAGGGTTCGGTGACGAGCAGTACTTC.

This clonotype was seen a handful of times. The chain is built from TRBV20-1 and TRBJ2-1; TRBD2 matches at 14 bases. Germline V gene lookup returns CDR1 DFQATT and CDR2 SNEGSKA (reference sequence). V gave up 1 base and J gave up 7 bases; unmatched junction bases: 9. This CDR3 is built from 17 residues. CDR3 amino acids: CSARGPGLAGVINEQFF. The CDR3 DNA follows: TGCAGTGCTAGAGGTCCGGGACTAGCGGGAGTGATTAATGAGCAGTTCTTC.

The CDR3 spells CASRPPFGGVDEQYF. The DNA of the CDR3 is TGTGCCAGCAGGCCCCCCTTCGGTGGCGTTGACGAGCAGTACTTC. The V call is TRBV7-9, the J call TRBJ2-7, with D unresolved. V was shortened by 6 bases and J by 5 bases, with 20 bases between the two germline ends. This CDR3 comprises 15 residues. Germline CDR1 reads SEHNR; CDR2 reads FQNEAQ (reference sequence).

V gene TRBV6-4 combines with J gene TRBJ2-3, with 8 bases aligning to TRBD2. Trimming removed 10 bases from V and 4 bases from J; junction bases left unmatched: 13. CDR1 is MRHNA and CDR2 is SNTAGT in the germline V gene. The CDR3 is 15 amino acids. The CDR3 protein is CATSARGGGADTQYF. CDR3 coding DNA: TGTGCCACCTCCGCACGGGGGGGCGGAGCAGATACGCAGTATTTT.

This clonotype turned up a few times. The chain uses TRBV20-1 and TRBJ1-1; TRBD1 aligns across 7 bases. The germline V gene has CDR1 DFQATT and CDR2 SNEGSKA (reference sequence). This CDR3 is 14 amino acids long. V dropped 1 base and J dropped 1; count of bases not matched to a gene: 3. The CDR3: CSARVGTANTEAFF. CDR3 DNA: TGCAGTGCTAGAGTCGGGACAGCGAACACTGAAGCTTTCTTT.

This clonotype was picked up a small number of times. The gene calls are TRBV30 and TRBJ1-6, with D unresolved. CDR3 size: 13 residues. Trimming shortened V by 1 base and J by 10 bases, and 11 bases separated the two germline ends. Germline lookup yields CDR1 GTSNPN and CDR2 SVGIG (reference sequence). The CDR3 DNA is TGTGCCTGGAGTGAAGACCGCGGCTCACCCCTCCACTTT. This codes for CAWSEDRGSPLHF.

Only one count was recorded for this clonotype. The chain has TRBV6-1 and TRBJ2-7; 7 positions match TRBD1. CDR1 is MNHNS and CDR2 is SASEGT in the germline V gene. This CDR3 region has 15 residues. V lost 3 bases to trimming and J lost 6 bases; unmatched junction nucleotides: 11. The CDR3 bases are TGTGCCAGCAGTGATTCGGGACAGACCATCTCCGAGCAGTACTTC. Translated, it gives CASSDSGQTISEQYF.

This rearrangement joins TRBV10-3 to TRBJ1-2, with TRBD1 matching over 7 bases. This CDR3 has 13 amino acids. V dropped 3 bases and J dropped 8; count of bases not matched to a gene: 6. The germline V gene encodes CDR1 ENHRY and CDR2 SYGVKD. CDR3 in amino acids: CAISEDRAGGYTF. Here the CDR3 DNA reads TGTGCCATCAGTGAAGACAGGGCAGGGGGCTACACCTTC.

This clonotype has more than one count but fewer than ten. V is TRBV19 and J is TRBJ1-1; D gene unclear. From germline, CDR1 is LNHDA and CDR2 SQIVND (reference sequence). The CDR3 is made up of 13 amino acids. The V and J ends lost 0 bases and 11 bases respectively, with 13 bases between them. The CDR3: CASSIDPSMAAFF. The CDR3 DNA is TGTGCCAGTAGTATAGATCCTTCCATGGCGGCTTTCTTT.

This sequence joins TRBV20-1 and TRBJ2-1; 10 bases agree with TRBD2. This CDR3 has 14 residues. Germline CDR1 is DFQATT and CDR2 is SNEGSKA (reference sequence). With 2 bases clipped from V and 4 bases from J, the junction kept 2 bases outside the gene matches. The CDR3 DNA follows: TGCAGTGCTAGACTAGCGGGGGATTACAATGAGCAGTTCTTC. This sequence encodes CSARLAGDYNEQFF.

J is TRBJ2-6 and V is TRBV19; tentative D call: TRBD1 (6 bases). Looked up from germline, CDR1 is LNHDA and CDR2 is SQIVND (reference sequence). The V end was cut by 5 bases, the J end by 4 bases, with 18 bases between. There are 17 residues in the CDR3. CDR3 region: CASSLIGQGPGANVLTF. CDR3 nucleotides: TGTGCCAGTAGTCTTATAGGTCAGGGGCCAGGGGCCAACGTCCTGACTTTC. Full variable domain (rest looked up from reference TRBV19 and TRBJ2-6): DGGITQSPKYLFRKEGQNVTLSCEQNLNHDAMYWYRQDPGQGLRLIYYSQIVNDFQKGDIAEGYSVSREKKESFPLTVTSAQKNPTAFYLCASSLIGQGPGANVLTFGAGSRLTVL.

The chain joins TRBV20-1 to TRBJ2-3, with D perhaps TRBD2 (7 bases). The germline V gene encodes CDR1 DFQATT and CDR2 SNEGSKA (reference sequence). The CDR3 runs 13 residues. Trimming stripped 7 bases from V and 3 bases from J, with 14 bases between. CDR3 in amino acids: CSGSGRGTDTQYF. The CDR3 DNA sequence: TGCAGTGGTTCGGGGAGGGGGACAGATACGCAGTATTTT.

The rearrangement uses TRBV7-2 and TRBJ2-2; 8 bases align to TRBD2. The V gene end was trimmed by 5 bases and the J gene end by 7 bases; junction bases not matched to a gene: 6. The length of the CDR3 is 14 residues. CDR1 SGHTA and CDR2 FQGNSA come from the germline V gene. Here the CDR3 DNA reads TGTGCCAGCAGCATCGGACTAGCCGGCGGGGAGCTGTTTTTT. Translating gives CASSIGLAGGELFF.

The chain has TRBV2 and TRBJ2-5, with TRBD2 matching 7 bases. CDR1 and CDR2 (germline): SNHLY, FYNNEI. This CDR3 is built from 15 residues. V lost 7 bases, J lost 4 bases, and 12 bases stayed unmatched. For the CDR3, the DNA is TGTGCCAGCAACCTGGTTGCGGGAGAGGGAGAGACCCAGTACTTC. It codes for CASNLVAGEGETQYF.

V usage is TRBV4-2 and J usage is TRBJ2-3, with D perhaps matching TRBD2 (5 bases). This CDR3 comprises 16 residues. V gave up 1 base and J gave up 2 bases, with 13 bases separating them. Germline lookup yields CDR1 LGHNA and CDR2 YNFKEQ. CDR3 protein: CASSQVKGALTDTQYF. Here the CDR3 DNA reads TGTGCCAGCAGCCAAGTTAAGGGAGCCCTCACAGATACGCAGTATTTT.